Listed below are T cell receptor beta chains from one sample, sequenced in a study of beta chain features in type 1 diabetes. Sequencing used immunoSEQ multiplex PCR; TCRdb keeps in-frame clones, though not all of them. The sample consists of 350,000 to 450,000 clones, roughly 16% of them appearing once. Sequencing input: naive CD4+ T cells from blood. These receptors originate from a young woman in good health. CDR3s include the opening cysteine and the closing phenylalanine or tryptophan. The D gene is left open where the match is weak. Where a row states a size, it is once, few, many or the class of an expanded clone; other rows omit it.

clone_size	d_call	v_call	cdr3_length	j_call	cdr3_nt	cdr3_aa
few	TRBD2	TRBV20-1	11	TRBJ2-7	TGCAGTGTGACTAGCAGCTACGAGCAGTACTTC	CSVTSSYEQYF
NA	NA	TRBV30	13	TRBJ1-2	TGTGCCTGGAGTATGGACTCCTGGAGGGGCTACACCTTC	CAWSMDSWRGYTF
NA	NA	TRBV28	10	TRBJ1-2	TGTGCCAGCAAGGACAATGGCTACACCTTC	CASKDNGYTF
few	TRBD1	TRBV28	12	TRBJ1-1	TGTGCCAGCAGTCGGGACAGAGGTGAAGCTTTCTTT	CASSRDRGEAFF
NA	NA	TRBV7-6	11	TRBJ2-5	TGTGCCAGCAGCCTACAAGAGACCCAGTACTTC	CASSLQETQYF
NA	NA	TRBV21-1	17	TRBJ2-6	TGTGCCAGCAGCAAGGGGCCGCGTCTCTCTGGGGCCAACGTCCTGACTTTC	CASSKGPRLSGANVLTF
NA	NA	TRBV28	13	TRBJ2-7	TGTGCCAGTCAACCGGGACAAACCTACGAGCAGTACTTC	CASQPGQTYEQYF
few	NA	TRBV5-1	14	TRBJ2-1	TGCGCCAGCAGCTTGCAGTCTCTCTACAATGAGCAGTTCTTC	CASSLQSLYNEQFF
few	TRBD2	TRBV4-1	17	TRBJ2-3	TGCGCCAGCAGCCAAGAGGCTAGCGGGAGACAGTCAGATACGCAGTATTTT	CASSQEASGRQSDTQYF
NA	NA	TRBV6-5	14	TRBJ2-7	TGTGCCAGCATGGAGCGCCTGCCCTCATACGAGCAGTACTTC	CASMERLPSYEQYF
NA	NA	TRBV18	14	TRBJ2-2	TGTGCCAGCTCACCAGCCTCTTGGCCCGGGGAGCTGTTTTTT	CASSPASWPGELFF
NA	NA	TRBV5-4	14	TRBJ1-2	TGTGCCAGCAGCTTCGCAGGCAGGATGGGTGGCTACACCTTC	CASSFAGRMGGYTF
NA	NA	TRBV28	15	TRBJ1-5	TGTGCCAGCAGTGCGGGCGGGGAAGGCAATCAGCCCCAGCATTTT	CASSAGGEGNQPQHF
few	NA	TRBV5-1	15	TRBJ2-5	TGCGCCAGCAGTCGCCATTACAGGGATTTGGAGACCCAGTACTTC	CASSRHYRDLETQYF
NA	TRBD1	TRBV7-9	13	TRBJ2-7	TGTGCCAGCGGGTACAGGGGCGCCTACGAGCAGTACTTC	CASGYRGAYEQYF
NA	NA	TRBV6-5	15	TRBJ1-2	TGTGCCAGCAGTCCCCAGACAGTCGAGGACTATGGCTACACCTTC	CASSPQTVEDYGYTF
few	NA	TRBV7-6	14	TRBJ2-2	TGTGCCAGCAGCTTAGGGCTTCTCACCGGGGAGCTGTTTTTT	CASSLGLLTGELFF
few	NA	TRBV30	13	TRBJ2-2	TGTGCCTGGAGAGCCGAGGGTTCCGGGGAGCTGTTTTTT	CAWRAEGSGELFF
few	TRBD2	TRBV4-2	15	TRBJ2-1	TGTGCCAGCCGATCTAGCGGGAGAGCGGTAAATGAGCAGTTCTTC	CASRSSGRAVNEQFF
few	NA	TRBV29-1	11	TRBJ2-1	TGCAGCGTAGGCGGGGAACGGTCGCAGTTCTTC	CSVGGERSQFF
few	NA	TRBV21-1	15	TRBJ2-7	TGTGCCAGCAGCGCCGCTAGCGGAGACACCTACGAGCAGTACTTC	CASSAASGDTYEQYF
few	TRBD2	TRBV27	15	TRBJ2-3	TGTGCCAGCGGACTAGCGGGAGACCCCAGAAATACGCAGTATTTT	CASGLAGDPRNTQYF
NA	TRBD2	TRBV29-1	14	TRBJ2-7	TGCAGCGTTGTTAGGACTAGCGCCCGCTACGAGCAGTACTTC	CSVVRTSARYEQYF
NA	NA	TRBV28	15	TRBJ2-1	TGTGCCACCCTCTCGAGGGCAGCGGGCTACAATGAGCAGTTCTTC	CATLSRAAGYNEQFF
few	NA	TRBV30	12	TRBJ1-1	TGTGCCTGGAGTCGCGGGTACACTGAAGCTTTCTTT	CAWSRGYTEAFF
NA	NA	TRBV7-6	15	TRBJ1-1	TGTGCCAGCAGCCCCCCAACAGGGCTCCCCGCTGAAGCTTTCTTT	CASSPPTGLPAEAFF
NA	TRBD1	TRBV30	18	TRBJ1-2	TGTGCCTGGAGCCGAAGGGGCCTCATCAGGGGGCTAGTCTATGGCTACACCTTC	CAWSRRGLIRGLVYGYTF
few	NA	TRBV4-2	16	TRBJ1-2	TGTGCCAGCAGCCTTGGGGGAGTACAGGGTCTCTATGGCTACACCTTC	CASSLGGVQGLYGYTF
few	TRBD1	TRBV29-1	16	TRBJ2-1	TGCAGCGTCTCCGACGGACAGGCCGTTGTATTTGGTGAGCAGTTCTTC	CSVSDGQAVVFGEQFF
few	NA	TRBV19	13	TRBJ2-1	TGTGCCAGTAGTCCCGCCCTCGGCAATGAGCAGTTCTTC	CASSPALGNEQFF
few	TRBD2	TRBV4-2	18	TRBJ2-3	TGTGCCAGCAGCCAAGAAAGGGGAACTAGCGGGAGCACAGATACGCAGTATTTT	CASSQERGTSGSTDTQYF
few	TRBD2	TRBV5-1	14	TRBJ2-4	TGCGCCAGCAGCTTGGCTGCGGGAGATGGCCTGAGATACTTC	CASSLAAGDGLRYF
NA	NA	TRBV7-2	13	TRBJ2-5	TGTGCCAGCAGACGGACCCCGGGGGAGACCCAGTACTTC	CASRRTPGETQYF
NA	TRBD1	TRBV19	12	TRBJ2-1	TGTGCCAGTATTAGCAGGGGGAATGAGCAGTTCTTC	CASISRGNEQFF
NA	NA	TRBV7-2	12	TRBJ2-7	TGTGCCAGCAGCTTTTTACTAAAAGAGCAGTACTTC	CASSFLLKEQYF
NA	NA	TRBV27	14	TRBJ1-5	TGTGCCAGCAATCGGGGGGGGCCCAATCAGCCCCAGCATTTT	CASNRGGPNQPQHF
NA	NA	TRBV18	13	TRBJ1-1	TGTGCCAGCTCACCACGGGACACCACTGAAGCTTTCTTT	CASSPRDTTEAFF
few	NA	TRBV18	13	TRBJ2-1	TGTGCCAGCACCTACCAGGGGATTCATGAGCAGTTCTTC	CASTYQGIHEQFF
few	NA	TRBV6-5	12	TRBJ2-3	TGTGCCAGCAGTTACGGGCAGGGGTCGCAGTATTTT	CASSYGQGSQYF